One sample yielded the 31 T cell receptor beta chains listed below, sequenced in a study of T cell responses to AZD1222 COVID-19 vaccine. Sequencing used immunoSEQ multiplex PCR; TCRdb keeps in-frame clones, though not all of them. The sample has about 100,000 clones; roughly 88% are singletons. The sequenced sample was peripheral blood, obtained on day 0 of AZD1222 vaccination. All receptors derive from an adult in good health.

The V call is TRBV28, the J call TRBJ1-6; perhaps TRBD1 as D (5 bases). Between the trimmed V and J ends, which lost 2 bases and 0 bases, there was a span of 14 bases. Looked up from germline, CDR1 is MDHEN and CDR2 is SYDVKM. The CDR3 runs 18 residues. CDR3 coding DNA: TGTGCCAGCAGTTTAAACACAGGTGCAAGCTCCTATAATTCACCCCTCCACTTT. Encoded protein: CASSLNTGASSYNSPLHF.

The chain combines TRBV7-9 with TRBJ1-6; no definite D call. Trimming left V 2 bases short and J 7 bases short, with 12 bases between. CDR1 is SEHNR and CDR2 is FQNEAQ in the germline V gene (reference sequence). This CDR3 contains 15 residues. CDR3 loop: CASSLNGVQNSPLHF. CDR3 coding DNA: TGTGCCAGCAGCTTAAACGGGGTGCAGAATTCACCCCTCCACTTT. Full variable domain (missing parts from reference TRBV7-9 and TRBJ1-6): DTGVSQNPRHKITKRGQNVTFRCDPISEHNRLYWYRQTLGQGPEFLTYFQNEAQLEKSRLLSDRFSAERPKGSFSTLEIQRTEQGDSAMYLCASSLNGVQNSPLHFGNGTRLTVT.

The chain has TRBV6-4 and TRBJ1-1; D perhaps matches TRBD1 (5 bases). The CDR3 extends over 13 amino acids. V was pared by 3 bases and J by 8 bases, with 13 bases between. Germline CDR1 and CDR2: MRHNA and SNTAGT. CDR3: CASSEWLGQEAFF. CDR3 coding DNA: TGTGCCAGCAGTGAATGGTTGGGGCAGGAAGCTTTCTTT.

The rearrangement joins TRBV9 to TRBJ1-1; D gene uncertain. The germline CDR1 and CDR2 sequences are SGDLS and YYNGEE. CDR3 length equals 13 residues. The V end was cut by 1 base, the J end by 3 bases, with 7 bases between. The CDR3 DNA is TGTGCCAGCAGCGTATATCCTGACACTGAAGCTTTCTTT. Translated, it gives CASSVYPDTEAFF.

This rearrangement joins TRBV29-1 to TRBJ2-2; D is possibly TRBD1 (5 bases). Germline CDR1 and CDR2: SQVTM and ANQGSEA. Trimming shortened V by 6 bases and J by 7 bases, and 15 bases separated the two germline ends. This CDR3 is 13 amino acids long. DNA of the CDR3: TGCAGCGTGGACAAATCGGGTGTCGGGGAGCTGTTTTTT. Encoded protein: CSVDKSGVGELFF.

The CDR3 nucleotides read TGTGCCAGCAGTCGAAGGACTAGCGGGAGGGCTTTTGAGGAGCAGTACTTC. Translated: CASSRRTSGRAFEEQYF. The genes are TRBV27 and TRBJ2-7, with 15 bases that match TRBD2. The V gene's germline CDR1 is MNHEY and CDR2 SMNVEV (reference sequence). V lost 5 bases, J lost 7 bases, and 12 bases stayed unmatched. There are 17 residues in the CDR3.

The CDR3 loop reads CATSRGWTGSNYGYTF. As DNA, the CDR3 is TGTGCCACCAGCAGAGGTTGGACGGGTTCTAACTATGGCTACACCTTC. J is TRBJ1-2 and V is TRBV15; no clear D gene. The CDR3 has 16 amino acids. The ends were cut back, 1 base at V and 0 bases at J, with 12 bases in the middle. Germline V gene data show CDR1 as LNHNV and CDR2 as YYDKDF (reference sequence).

The rearrangement uses TRBV6-5 and TRBJ2-4; D gene unclear. V gave up 3 bases and J gave up 7 bases, with 10 bases separating them. The CDR3 is made up of 13 amino acids. Looked up from germline, CDR1 is MNHEY and CDR2 is SVGAGI. The CDR3 nucleotides read TGTGCCAGCAGTTATGACGTCGGGAACATTCAGTACTTC. Its translation: CASSYDVGNIQYF.

The CDR3 sequence: CASISTGAGNNEQFF. The CDR3 DNA reads TGTGCCAGCATCTCTACAGGGGCAGGGAACAATGAGCAGTTCTTC. The chain links TRBV28 to TRBJ2-1; TRBD1 agrees at 7 bases. The CDR3 spans 15 residues. Per the germline V gene, CDR1 is MDHEN and CDR2 is SYDVKM. J lost 5 bases, V lost 7 bases, and 11 bases had no gene match. Full variable domain (rest looked up from reference TRBV28 and TRBJ2-1): DVKVTQSSRYLVKRTGEKVFLECVQDMDHENMFWYRQDPGLGLRLIYFSYDVKMKEKGDIPEGYSVSREKKERFSLILESASTNQTSMYLCASISTGAGNNEQFFGPGTRLTVL.

Of note for this clone: Different DNA sequences within this sample yield the same CDR3. V usage is TRBV7-2 and J usage is TRBJ1-3; 7 bases agree with TRBD1. Germline trimming cut 1 base from V and 0 bases from J; bases unmatched to any gene: 3. The germline CDR1 and CDR2 sequences are SGHTA and FQGNSA. The CDR3 length is 16 residues. The CDR3 reads CASSLGDSRSGNTIYF. The DNA for the CDR3 is TGTGCCAGCAGCTTAGGGGACAGCCGCTCTGGAAACACCATATATTTT.

The chain employs TRBV5-1 and TRBJ2-7; 7 bases line up with TRBD1. CDR3 length: 17 residues. V was clipped by 0 bases and J by 0 bases; unmatched bases: 9. Germline-derived CDR1 and CDR2 are SGHRS and YFSETQ. The CDR3 here is CASSLGPGQYSSYEQYF. CDR3 sequence (DNA): TGCGCCAGCAGCTTGGGGCCGGGACAGTACAGCTCCTACGAGCAGTACTTC.

The table lists this clone with a few counts. The chain has TRBV4-1 and TRBJ1-5; no definite D call. The CDR3 totals 14 residues. Between the trimmed V and J ends, which lost 8 bases and 6 bases, there was a span of 17 bases. CDR1 is MGHRA, CDR2 YSYEKL, per germline. DNA for the CDR3: TGCGCCAGCGGGCAAGCCTCTCGAACTCAGCCCCAGCATTTT. This gives the protein CASGQASRTQPQHF.

The gene calls are TRBV6-2 or TRBV6-3 and TRBJ1-2, with D perhaps TRBD1 (6 bases). The germline V and J ends were trimmed by 5 bases and 1 base, with 11 bases remaining between them. This CDR3 is built from 14 residues. Germline CDR1 reads MNHEY; CDR2 reads SVGEGT. The CDR3 region is CASSGQLINYGYTF. CDR3 DNA sequence: TGTGCCAGCAGTGGACAGTTGATTAACTATGGCTACACCTTC.

For this clone: Relative to the germline gene, one junction end is altered; a read error may explain this. V is TRBV7-7 and J is TRBJ2-2, with D perhaps TRBD2 (6 bases). The length of the CDR3 is 17 residues. CDR1 is SSHAT, CDR2 FNYEAQ, per germline (reference sequence). The CDR3 coding sequence is TGTGCTAGCAGTCCAACAATCTACCGGAGGGGCACCGGGGAGCTGTTTTTT. The encoded protein is CASSPTIYRRGTGELFF.

This clone was seen only a few times. The rearrangement links TRBV4-1 to TRBJ1-5, with D perhaps matching TRBD1 (5 bases). The CDR3 loop spans 16 amino acids. With 1 base removed from V and 3 bases from J, the gap between germline ends came to 13 bases. Germline V gene data show CDR1 as MGHRA and CDR2 as YSYEKL. CDR3 nucleotides: TGCGCCAGCAGCCAAGTGGGGCAGGGCTACAATCAGCCCCAGCATTTT. It yields the protein CASSQVGQGYNQPQHF.

The V call is TRBV6-2 or TRBV6-3, the J call TRBJ1-2; 8 bases are a match to TRBD1. This CDR3 is 14 amino acids long. After removal of 0 bases from V and 4 bases from J, the junction contained 1 base not matched to a gene. Looked up from germline, CDR1 is MNHEY and CDR2 is SVGEGT. Here the CDR3 reads CASSYSTGGYGYTF. The CDR3 DNA follows: TGTGCCAGCAGTTACTCCACAGGGGGCTATGGCTACACCTTC.

This clone appeared a single time. This chain joins TRBV5-4 and TRBJ1-6; D is perhaps TRBD1 (5 bases). The CDR3 contains 13 residues. V dropped 4 bases and J dropped 7 bases, with 9 bases sitting between them. The germline V gene encodes CDR1 SGHNT and CDR2 YYREEE (reference sequence). The CDR3 loop reads CASSRQNNSPLHF. The DNA for the CDR3 is TGTGCCAGCAGCCGACAGAACAATTCACCCCTCCACTTT.

This chain links TRBV27 with TRBJ1-3; the D gene is possibly TRBD1 (6 bases). This CDR3 contains 13 residues. V shed 5 bases and J shed 1 base, with 6 bases lying between them. CDR1 MNHEY and CDR2 SMNVEV come from the germline V gene (reference sequence). CDR3 sequence reads: CASSTGSGNTIYF. The CDR3 coding sequence is TGTGCCAGCAGTACAGGGTCTGGAAACACCATATATTTT.

This chain uses TRBV7-9 with TRBJ1-6, with D perhaps TRBD1 (5 bases). Trimming cost V 3 bases and J 5 bases, with 8 bases left between them. Germline V gene sequence: CDR1 SEHNR, CDR2 FQNEAQ (reference sequence). The CDR3 totals 14 residues. Written as DNA, the CDR3 is TGTGCCAGCAGCTTGACAGAAAATAATTCACCCCTCCACTTT. It is translated as CASSLTENNSPLHF.

This chain connects TRBV4-3 to TRBJ1-2; TRBD1 is a possible D gene (5 bases). Trimming left V 1 base short and J 3 bases short, with 18 bases between. This CDR3 spans 17 amino acids. CDR1 and CDR2 (germline): LGHNA, YSLEER. CDR3 protein: CASSQGLRGGGDYGYTF. The CDR3 coding sequence is TGCGCCAGCAGCCAAGGGCTCCGGGGCGGGGGTGACTATGGCTACACCTTC.

This clone has only one observation. The chain joins TRBV18 to TRBJ2-5; a possible D gene is TRBD1 (6 bases). V shed 6 bases and J shed 2 bases, with 10 bases lying between them. The CDR3 is 13 amino acids. CDR1 and CDR2 (germline): KGHSH, LQKENI. DNA of the CDR3: TGTGCCAGCTCCAACAGGGCACAAGAGACCCAGTACTTC. This codes for CASSNRAQETQYF.

The V gene is TRBV7-2, the J gene TRBJ2-1, with D tentatively TRBD2 (6 bases). Per germline, CDR1 SGHTA and CDR2 FQGNSA. The CDR3 loop spans 12 amino acids. The germline V and J ends were trimmed by 2 bases and 9 bases, with 8 bases remaining between them. CDR3 in amino acids: CASSLLGGEQFF. The CDR3 DNA is TGTGCCAGCAGCTTATTGGGGGGTGAGCAGTTCTTC.

The chain has TRBV7-2 and TRBJ2-7; D gene unclear. V was trimmed by 7 bases and J by 2 bases, leaving 9 bases between them. The CDR3 consists of 12 residues. Germline V gene lookup returns CDR1 SGHTA and CDR2 FQGNSA. The CDR3 DNA reads as TGTGCCAGCACGACACTTCCCTACGAGCAGTACTTC. Amino acid sequence: CASTTLPYEQYF.

This clone was seen once. The V and J genes are TRBV10-1 and TRBJ1-1, with D tentatively TRBD1 (5 bases). The CDR3 runs 13 residues. The V end lost 4 bases, the J end lost 0 bases, and 6 bases lay between the germline ends. The germline V gene has CDR1 WNHNN and CDR2 SYGVQD (reference sequence). The CDR3 region is CASSAGLNTEAFF. The DNA for the CDR3 is TGCGCCAGCAGTGCAGGGTTGAACACTGAAGCTTTCTTT.

The V and J genes are TRBV28 and TRBJ1-5; no definite D call. The V end lost 2 bases, the J end lost 0 bases, and 8 bases lay between the germline ends. This CDR3 is built from 15 residues. Germline V gene sequence: CDR1 MDHEN, CDR2 SYDVKM. CDR3 in amino acids: CASSLVSVSNQPQHF. CDR3 DNA: TGTGCCAGCAGTTTAGTGTCGGTTAGCAATCAGCCCCAGCATTTT.

The chain is built from TRBV4-1 and TRBJ1-1; tentative D call: TRBD1 (5 bases). This CDR3 is built from 16 residues. The V end was cut by 4 bases, the J end by 5 bases, with 20 bases between. From germline, CDR1 is MGHRA and CDR2 YSYEKL. CDR3 DNA: TGCGCCAGCAGCCCTAAAGGGAGTGGGGGAGGTACTGAAGCTTTCTTT. Amino acid sequence: CASSPKGSGGGTEAFF.

The V and J genes are TRBV29-1 and TRBJ2-7, with 11 bases identical to TRBD2. CDR1 is SQVTM and CDR2 is ANQGSEA in the germline V gene. This CDR3 comprises 14 residues. The junction had 3 bases not matched to a gene; V was cut back by 3 bases and J by 2 bases. The DNA for the CDR3 is TGCAGCGTTGAGGTGACTAGCGGGACCTACGAGCAGTACTTC. It codes for CSVEVTSGTYEQYF.

The chain uses TRBV11-2 and TRBJ1-2; D gene uncertain. The germline V and J ends were trimmed by 4 bases and 13 bases, with 19 bases remaining between them. From germline, CDR1 is SGHAT and CDR2 FQNNGV. The CDR3 spans 13 residues. The CDR3: CASSSITASLGTF. CDR3 DNA sequence: TGTGCCAGCAGCTCAATTACCGCCTCCTTGGGCACCTTC. The full variable domain, with the rest looked up from reference TRBV11-2 and TRBJ1-2, is EAGVAQSPRYKIIEKRQSVAFWCNPISGHATLYWYQQILGQGPKLLIQFQNNGVVDDSQLPKDRFSAERLKGVDSTLKIQPAKLEDSAVYLCASSSITASLGTFGSGTRLTVV.

The rearrangement links TRBV9 to TRBJ2-1; 7 positions agree with TRBD2. The CDR3 totals 13 residues. V shed 4 bases and J 3 bases; nucleotides not matched to a gene: 1. Germline V gene data show CDR1 as SGDLS and CDR2 as YYNGEE. CDR3 sequence: CASSRGVYNEQFF. The CDR3, as DNA: TGTGCCAGCAGCCGGGGGGTCTACAATGAGCAGTTCTTC.

The genes are TRBV19 and TRBJ1-5; D gene ambiguous. CDR3 length: 12 residues. Germline loops: CDR1 LNHDA, CDR2 SQIVND (reference sequence). Trimming shortened V by 8 bases and J by 5 bases, and 10 bases separated the two germline ends. The CDR3 is CASQDGYQPQHF. CDR3 in DNA: TGTGCCAGTCAAGATGGGTATCAGCCCCAGCATTTT.

This clone is a singleton in its sample. CDR3 nucleotide sequence: TGCGCCAGCAGCTTGCCGCCGCGGGGCCTGAGGTCAGATACGCAGTATTTT. This encodes CASSLPPRGLRSDTQYF. V gene TRBV5-1 combines with J gene TRBJ2-3, with a possible D match to TRBD2 (6 bases). This CDR3 has 17 amino acids. Per the germline V gene, CDR1 is SGHRS and CDR2 is YFSETQ. Trimming removed 1 base from V and 4 bases from J, with 19 bases in between.